The next 4 T cell receptor beta chains were all read from a single sample in a study of T cell repertoires in cytomegalovirus infection. From the reads, TCRdb called clonotypes with MiXCR, one entry per CDR3 protein. Of around 740,000 distinct CDR3 sequences detected, approximately 40% appear once; the ten largest clones hold around 2.8%. Sequencing was performed on PBMCs. Receptors originate from a human donor in good health (CMV status not recorded). Some clones in this sample may be carry-over from other donors' samples.

This clonotype was seen a handful of times. The chain uses TRBV7-2 and TRBJ2-5, with unresolved D. CDR1 and CDR2 (germline): SGHTA, FQGNSA. Trimming left V 1 base short and J 5 bases short, with 17 bases between. CDR3 length: 16 amino acids. For the CDR3, the DNA is TGTGCCAGCAGCTTAGAATGGAGCCGAGAAGTGGAGACCCAGTACTTC. This gives the protein CASSLEWSREVETQYF. Variable domain in full (rest from reference TRBV7-2 and TRBJ2-5): GAGVSQSPSNKVTEKGKDVELRCDPISGHTALYWYRQSLGQGLEFLIYFQGNSAPDKSGLPSDRFSAERTGGSVSTLTIQRTQQEDSAVYLCASSLEWSREVETQYFGPGTRLLVL.

The chain combines TRBV19 with TRBJ1-1; D is possibly TRBD1 (6 bases). This CDR3 region has 13 residues. The V end was cut by 8 bases, the J end by 4 bases, with 14 bases between. CDR1 LNHDA and CDR2 SQIVND come from the germline V gene (reference sequence). In DNA form, the CDR3 reads TGTGCCAGTCATTCCGCGGGGGCCACTGAAGCTTTCTTT. Residues: CASHSAGATEAFF.

This chain connects TRBV7-9 to TRBJ1-1; tentative D call: TRBD1 (6 bases). Trimming stripped 4 bases from V and 3 bases from J, with 15 bases between. CDR3 length: 15 residues. The germline V gene encodes CDR1 SEHNR and CDR2 FQNEAQ (reference sequence). The CDR3 region is CASSSGEGMDTEAFF. The DNA for the CDR3 is TGTGCCAGCAGCTCAGGGGAGGGTATGGACACTGAAGCTTTCTTT.

The V call is TRBV27, the J call TRBJ2-7; weak D call: TRBD1 (6 bases). There are 16 residues in the CDR3. Germline V gives CDR1 MNHEY, CDR2 SMNVEV (reference sequence). V gave up 2 bases and J gave up 2 bases, with 16 bases separating them. The CDR3, as DNA: TGTGCCAGCAGTTTAGGGGTCCCAGGGGCCACCTACGAGCAGTACTTC. As protein: CASSLGVPGATYEQYF.